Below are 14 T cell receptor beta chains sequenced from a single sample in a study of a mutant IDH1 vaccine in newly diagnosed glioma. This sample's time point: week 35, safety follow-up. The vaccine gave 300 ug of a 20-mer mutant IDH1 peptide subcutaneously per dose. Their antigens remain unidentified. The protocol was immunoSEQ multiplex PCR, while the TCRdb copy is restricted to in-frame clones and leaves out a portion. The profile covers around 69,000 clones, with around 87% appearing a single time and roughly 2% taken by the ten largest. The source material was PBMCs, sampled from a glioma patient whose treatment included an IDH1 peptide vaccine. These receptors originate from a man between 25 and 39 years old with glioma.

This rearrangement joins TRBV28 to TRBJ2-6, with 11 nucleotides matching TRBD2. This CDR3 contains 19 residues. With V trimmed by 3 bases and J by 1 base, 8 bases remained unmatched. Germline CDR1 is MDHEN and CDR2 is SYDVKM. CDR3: CASSFRVAGGGSGANVLTF. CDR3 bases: TGTGCCAGCAGTTTCAGGGTAGCGGGAGGGGGATCTGGGGCCAACGTCCTGACTTTC.

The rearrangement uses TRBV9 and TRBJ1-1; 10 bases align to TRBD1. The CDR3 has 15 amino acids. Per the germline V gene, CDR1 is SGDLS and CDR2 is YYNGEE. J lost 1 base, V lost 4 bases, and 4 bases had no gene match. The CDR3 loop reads CASSPWTGGNTEAFF. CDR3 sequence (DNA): TGTGCCAGCAGCCCCTGGACAGGGGGGAACACTGAAGCTTTCTTT. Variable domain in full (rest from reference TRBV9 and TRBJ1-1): DSGVTQTPKHLITATGQRVTLRCSPRSGDLSVYWYQQSLDQGLQFLIQYYNGEERAKGNILERFSAQQFPDLHSELNLSSLELGDSALYFCASSPWTGGNTEAFFGQGTRLTVV.

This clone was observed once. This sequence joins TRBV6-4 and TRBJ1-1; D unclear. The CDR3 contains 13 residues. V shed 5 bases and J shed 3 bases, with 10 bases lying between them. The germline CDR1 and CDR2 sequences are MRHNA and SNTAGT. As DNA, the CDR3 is TGTGCCAGCAGTTTGGAAGAGGACACTGAAGCTTTCTTT. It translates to CASSLEEDTEAFF.

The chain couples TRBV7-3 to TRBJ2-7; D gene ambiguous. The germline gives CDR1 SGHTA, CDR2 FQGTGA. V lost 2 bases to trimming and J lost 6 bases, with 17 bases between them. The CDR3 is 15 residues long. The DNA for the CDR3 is TGTGCCAGCAGCTTACAACGGGCAGTATTCAGCGAGCAGTACTTC. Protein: CASSLQRAVFSEQYF.

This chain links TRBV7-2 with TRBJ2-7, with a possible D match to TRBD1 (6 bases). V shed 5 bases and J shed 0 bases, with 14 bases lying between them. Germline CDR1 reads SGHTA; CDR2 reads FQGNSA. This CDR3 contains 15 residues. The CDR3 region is CASSRTATPSYEQYF. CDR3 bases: TGTGCCAGCAGCAGGACAGCAACTCCCTCCTACGAGCAGTACTTC.

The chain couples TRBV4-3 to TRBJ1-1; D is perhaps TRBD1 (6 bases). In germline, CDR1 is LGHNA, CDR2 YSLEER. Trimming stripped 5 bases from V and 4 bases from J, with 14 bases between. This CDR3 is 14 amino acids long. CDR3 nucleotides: TGCGCCAGCAGCTCTACAGGGTCGGGCACTGAAGCTTTCTTT. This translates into CASSSTGSGTEAFF.

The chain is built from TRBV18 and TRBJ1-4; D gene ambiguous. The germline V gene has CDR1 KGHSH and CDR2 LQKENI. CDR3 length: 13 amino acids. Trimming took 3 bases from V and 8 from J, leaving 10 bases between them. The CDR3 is CASSPAWLEKLFF. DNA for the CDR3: TGTGCCAGCTCACCGGCTTGGCTAGAAAAACTGTTTTTT.

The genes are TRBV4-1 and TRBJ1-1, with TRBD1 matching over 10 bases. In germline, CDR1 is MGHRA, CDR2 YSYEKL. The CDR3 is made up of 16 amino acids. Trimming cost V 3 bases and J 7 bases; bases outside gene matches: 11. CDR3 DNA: TGCGCCAGCAGCCAGCGGACAGGGGGGGGTAGTGGTGAAGCTTTCTTT. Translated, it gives CASSQRTGGGSGEAFF.

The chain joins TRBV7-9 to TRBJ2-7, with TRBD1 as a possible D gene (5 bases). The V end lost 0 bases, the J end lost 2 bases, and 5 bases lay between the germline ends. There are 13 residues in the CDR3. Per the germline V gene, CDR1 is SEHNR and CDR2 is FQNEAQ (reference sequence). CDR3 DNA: TGTGCCAGCAGCTTAGCGGGGCCCTACGAGCAGTACTTC. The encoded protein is CASSLAGPYEQYF.

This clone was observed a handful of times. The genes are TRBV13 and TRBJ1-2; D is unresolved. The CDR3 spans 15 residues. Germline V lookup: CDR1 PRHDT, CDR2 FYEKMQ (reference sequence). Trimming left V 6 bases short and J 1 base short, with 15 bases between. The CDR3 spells CASRKAGSYNYGYTF. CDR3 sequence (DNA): TGTGCCAGCAGGAAAGCGGGCAGTTATAACTATGGCTACACCTTC.

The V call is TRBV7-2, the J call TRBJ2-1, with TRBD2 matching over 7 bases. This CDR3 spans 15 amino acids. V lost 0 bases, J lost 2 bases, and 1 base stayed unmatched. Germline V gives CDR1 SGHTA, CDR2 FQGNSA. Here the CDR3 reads CASSLAGGTYNEQFF. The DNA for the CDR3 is TGTGCCAGCAGCTTAGCGGGGGGGACCTACAATGAGCAGTTCTTC.

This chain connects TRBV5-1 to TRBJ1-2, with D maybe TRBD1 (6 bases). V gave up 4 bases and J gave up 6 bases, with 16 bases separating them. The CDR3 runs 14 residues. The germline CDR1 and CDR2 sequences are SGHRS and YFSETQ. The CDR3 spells CASSPGAQGDGYTF. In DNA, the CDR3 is TGCGCCAGCAGCCCAGGGGCGCAGGGAGATGGCTACACCTTC.

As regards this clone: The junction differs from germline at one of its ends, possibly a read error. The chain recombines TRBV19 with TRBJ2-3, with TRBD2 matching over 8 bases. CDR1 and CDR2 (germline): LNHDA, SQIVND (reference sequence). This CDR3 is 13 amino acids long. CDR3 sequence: CASRIGLAETQYF. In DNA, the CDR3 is TGTGCCAGTAGGATTGGACTAGCAGAAACGCAGTATTTT.

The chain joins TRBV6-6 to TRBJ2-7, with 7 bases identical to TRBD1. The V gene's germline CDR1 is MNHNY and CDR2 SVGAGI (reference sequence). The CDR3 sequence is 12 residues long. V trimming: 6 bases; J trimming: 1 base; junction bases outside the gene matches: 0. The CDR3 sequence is CASRDRSYEQYF. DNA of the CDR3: TGTGCCAGCAGGGACAGGTCCTACGAGCAGTACTTC.